This record looks at one T cell receptor beta chain sequence and its context. Antigen unknown. With a much larger clone just one base away, this may be a read error. These data originate in a study of prognosis after radiotherapy for stage I lung cancer. On the study more broadly: Roughly 14 of the patients presented with newly diagnosed primary stage I lung tumors; five or six had oligometastatic NSCLC following surgical resection of the primary tumor. Regarding the study as a whole: After stereotactic body radiation therapy, patients with later distant metastases showed lower Shannon entropy.

Genomic DNA served as the source from which two-round multiplex PCR generated TCR beta CDR3 amplicons. During first-round PCR, primers specific to each TRBV and TRBJ gene were used. TCRdb redid the calling of the multiplex PCR reads with MiXCR, one entry per CDR3 protein. The repertoire holds about 59,000 distinct CDR3 sequences, with 26% as singletons. Germline V gives CDR1 MNHNS, CDR2 SASEGT. CDR3 length: 14 amino acids. V lost 5 bases, J lost 8 bases, and 11 bases stayed unmatched. The clonotype originates from a donor of 50 years or more with non-small cell lung cancer. This material consisted of PBMCs, taken before or after stereotactic body radiation therapy (not recorded which). The chain carries TRBV6-1 and TRBJ1-1; 7 positions match TRBD1. The CDR3 nucleotides read TGTGCCAGCAGTCCCGGGACAGTGGGAGGGGAAGCTTTCTTT. Amino acid sequence: CASSPGTVGGEAFF.